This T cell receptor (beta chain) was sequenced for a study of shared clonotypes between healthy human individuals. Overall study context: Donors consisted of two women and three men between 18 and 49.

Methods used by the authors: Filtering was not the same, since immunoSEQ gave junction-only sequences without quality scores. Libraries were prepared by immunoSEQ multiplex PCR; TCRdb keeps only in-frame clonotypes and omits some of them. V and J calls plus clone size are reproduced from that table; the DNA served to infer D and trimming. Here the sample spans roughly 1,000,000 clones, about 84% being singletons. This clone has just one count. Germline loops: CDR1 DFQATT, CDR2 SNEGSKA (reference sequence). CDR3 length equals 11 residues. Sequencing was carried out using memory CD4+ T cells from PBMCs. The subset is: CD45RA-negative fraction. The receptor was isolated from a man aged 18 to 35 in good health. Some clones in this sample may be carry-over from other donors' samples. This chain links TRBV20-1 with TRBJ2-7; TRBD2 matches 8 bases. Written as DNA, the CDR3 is TGCAGAGTTAAAAAGCGGGAGAGGCAGTACTTC. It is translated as CRVKKRERQYF.